This TCR beta chain was documented in a study of cytomegalovirus exposure and HLA in healthy donors. In the study overall: Early released data comprised around 80 million unique TCRs from HLA-typed donors. The study's findings and limits: With further analysis later on, most CMV-associated TCR beta chains appeared HLA-restricted.

Germline V gene data show CDR1 as MNHNS and CDR2 as SASEGT. The CDR3 has 17 residues. V was trimmed by 0 bases and J by 0 bases, leaving 12 bases between them. Use of 60 Vbeta and 13 Jbeta primers characterized the PCR. Produced via immunoSEQ multiplex PCR; TCRdb's table is partial and in-frame only. The table records 100,000 or so clones, 76% of them present only once. A note on this clone: Antigen specificity is unknown.

This chain uses TRBV6-1 with TRBJ1-3; D is unresolved. Sequencing used PBMCs. This receptor was identified in a woman between 45 and 60 years old in good health and CMV-seropositive. The CDR3 sequence is CASSEAGQSLSGNTIYF. Written as DNA, the CDR3 is TGTGCCAGCAGTGAAGCGGGCCAGTCCCTCTCTGGAAACACCATATATTTT.